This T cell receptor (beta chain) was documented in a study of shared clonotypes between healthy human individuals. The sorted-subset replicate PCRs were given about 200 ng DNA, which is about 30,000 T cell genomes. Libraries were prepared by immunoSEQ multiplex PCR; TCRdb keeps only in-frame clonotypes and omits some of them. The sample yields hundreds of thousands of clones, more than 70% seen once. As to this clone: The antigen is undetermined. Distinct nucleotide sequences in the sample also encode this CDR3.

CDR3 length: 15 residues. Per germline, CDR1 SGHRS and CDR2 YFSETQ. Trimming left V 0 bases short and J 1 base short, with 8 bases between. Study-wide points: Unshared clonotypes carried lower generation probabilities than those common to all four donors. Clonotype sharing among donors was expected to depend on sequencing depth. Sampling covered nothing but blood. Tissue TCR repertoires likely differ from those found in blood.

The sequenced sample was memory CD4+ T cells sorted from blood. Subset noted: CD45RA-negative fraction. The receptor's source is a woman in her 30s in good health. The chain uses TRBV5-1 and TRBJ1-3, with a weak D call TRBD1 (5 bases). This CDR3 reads CASSLAGSSGNTIYF. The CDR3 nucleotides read TGCGCCAGCAGCTTGGCAGGGTCATCTGGAAACACCATATATTTT.